The rows below give T cell receptor beta chains drawn from one sample of a study of shared clonotypes between healthy human individuals. Sequenced by immunoSEQ multiplex PCR; TCRdb stores in-frame clones only, minus some. The sample lists 2,500,000 or so clones, about 90% seen once, with 0.37% in the top ten. Sample: naive CD4+ T cells from PBMCs. The receptors were sampled from a man aged 18 to 29 in good health. Some clones in this sample may be carry-over from other donors' samples. Each CDR3 is given with its conserved first and last residue. The order of the fields is CDR3 DNA, CDR3 protein, J gene, V gene, clone size, D gene. D genes are given only for firm matches. Clone size is given for some rows only: seen once, a few or many times, or a class if the clone is expanded.

DNA: TGTGCCTGGAGTCTGTTCGGGGATTATAACTATGGCTACACCTTC
CDR3: CAWSLFGDYNYGYTF
J: TRBJ1-2
V: TRBV30
size: NA
D: NA

DNA: TGCGCCAGCAGCTCCCTGAGTGCGGGAGGAAACACCATATATTTT
CDR3: CASSSLSAGGNTIYF
J: TRBJ1-3
V: TRBV5-1
size: few
D: NA

DNA: TGCGCCAGCAGCTTGGGGGTCGCTAGCACTCAAACACTTACCGGGGAGCTGTTTTTT
CDR3: CASSLGVASTQTLTGELFF
J: TRBJ2-2
V: TRBV5-1
size: NA
D: NA

DNA: TGCGCCAGCAGCTTGGAAGTTTCCTACGAGCAGTACTTC
CDR3: CASSLEVSYEQYF
J: TRBJ2-7
V: TRBV5-1
size: once
D: NA

DNA: TGTGCCAGCAGCTTAGGCCCAACTAGCACAGATACGCAGTATTTT
CDR3: CASSLGPTSTDTQYF
J: TRBJ2-3
V: TRBV5-4
size: NA
D: NA

DNA: TGCGCCAGCAGCACATGGACTAGCGGGAGTCGGGGGGCTGCGAATGAGCAGTTCTTC
CDR3: CASSTWTSGSRGAANEQFF
J: TRBJ2-1
V: TRBV4-3
size: NA
D: TRBD2

DNA: TGTGCCAGCAGCTTGAATTCAGGGTGGAATCAGCCCCAGCATTTT
CDR3: CASSLNSGWNQPQHF
J: TRBJ1-5
V: TRBV5-6
size: NA
D: NA

DNA: TGCGCCAGCAGCTTGGGGGACAGTATCGGTAATGAGCAGTTCTTC
CDR3: CASSLGDSIGNEQFF
J: TRBJ2-1
V: TRBV5-1
size: NA
D: TRBD1

DNA: TGTGCCAGCAGTACAGGGGGCGAGGGTACGCAGTATTTT
CDR3: CASSTGGEGTQYF
J: TRBJ2-3
V: TRBV2
size: once
D: TRBD1

DNA: TGCGCCAGCAGCTTGGCTGGCGGGGGCTCCTACGAGCAGTACTTC
CDR3: CASSLAGGGSYEQYF
J: TRBJ2-7
V: TRBV5-1
size: NA
D: TRBD2

DNA: TGTGCCAGCTCGGTGGGGTCAGATACGCAGTATTTT
CDR3: CASSVGSDTQYF
J: TRBJ2-3
V: TRBV28
size: NA
D: NA

DNA: TGTGCCAGCAGCTTAAATCCGGGCTACGAGCAGTACTTC
CDR3: CASSLNPGYEQYF
J: TRBJ2-7
V: TRBV7-3
size: NA
D: NA

DNA: TGTGCCAGTAGTATAGTGGGCGGCAGGCTCGAGAGTGGCTACACCTTC
CDR3: CASSIVGGRLESGYTF
J: TRBJ1-2
V: TRBV19
size: NA
D: NA

DNA: TGTGCCAGCAGTTTACCCTCAAGGGGGGTCAATGGCTACACCTTC
CDR3: CASSLPSRGVNGYTF
J: TRBJ1-2
V: TRBV28
size: NA
D: NA

DNA: TGTGCCAGTAGTACAGGCCTGTACTACTATGGCTACACCTTC
CDR3: CASSTGLYYYGYTF
J: TRBJ1-2
V: TRBV19
size: few
D: NA

DNA: TGTGCCAGCAGTTACGACAGGGTCCAGCCCCAGCATTTT
CDR3: CASSYDRVQPQHF
J: TRBJ1-5
V: TRBV6-5
size: few
D: TRBD1

DNA: TGCGCCAGCAGTGAGAGGAATGGGATAGCCTACGAGCAGTACTTC
CDR3: CASSERNGIAYEQYF
J: TRBJ2-7
V: TRBV10-2
size: NA
D: NA

DNA: TGTGCCAGCAGTTTAAACTTCTACGAGCAGTACTTC
CDR3: CASSLNFYEQYF
J: TRBJ2-7
V: TRBV28
size: NA
D: NA

DNA: TGCGCCAGCAGCGGGACTAGCGGGATCGGTGGAAATGAGCAGTTCTTC
CDR3: CASSGTSGIGGNEQFF
J: TRBJ2-1
V: TRBV5-1
size: NA
D: TRBD2

DNA: TGTGCCAGCAGTATCCGACACTACTCCTACGAGCAGTACTTC
CDR3: CASSIRHYSYEQYF
J: TRBJ2-7
V: TRBV6-1
size: NA
D: NA

DNA: TGTGCCAGCTCACTATTGGCAACTAATGAAAAACTGTTTTTT
CDR3: CASSLLATNEKLFF
J: TRBJ1-4
V: TRBV18
size: NA
D: NA

DNA: TGTGCCAGCAGCTTAGCGGGAGGGCTGGGCGAGCAGTACTTC
CDR3: CASSLAGGLGEQYF
J: TRBJ2-7
V: TRBV5-4
size: NA
D: TRBD2

DNA: TGTGCCAGCAGCCGTAACCAGGGTCAGCCCCAGCATTTT
CDR3: CASSRNQGQPQHF
J: TRBJ1-5
V: TRBV14
size: NA
D: NA

DNA: TGCAGCGCCACCCGGGACGCAGGCTATGGCTACACCTTC
CDR3: CSATRDAGYGYTF
J: TRBJ1-2
V: TRBV29-1
size: NA
D: NA

DNA: TGCGCCAGCAGCCAAGAATCGGGTTTTGGCACTGAAGCTTTCTTT
CDR3: CASSQESGFGTEAFF
J: TRBJ1-1
V: TRBV4-3
size: once
D: NA

DNA: TGTGCCAGCAGCCGGGCCGCCAGGGGCTCTGGAAACACCATATATTTT
CDR3: CASSRAARGSGNTIYF
J: TRBJ1-3
V: TRBV27
size: NA
D: NA

DNA: TGTGCCAGCAGTGGGCGGGTGGGGGATCAGCCCCAGCATTTT
CDR3: CASSGRVGDQPQHF
J: TRBJ1-5
V: TRBV2
size: NA
D: NA

DNA: TGTGCCAGCAATCTATATAACTATGGCTACACCTTC
CDR3: CASNLYNYGYTF
J: TRBJ1-2
V: TRBV28
size: NA
D: NA

DNA: TGCAGCGTTGAAGCGCCAAAACTAGCGGGAGGCTACAATGAGCAGTTCTTC
CDR3: CSVEAPKLAGGYNEQFF
J: TRBJ2-1
V: TRBV29-1
size: NA
D: TRBD2

DNA: TGCAGCGTTGGCCCGACTAGAGGGGGTTACAATGAGCAGTTCTTC
CDR3: CSVGPTRGGYNEQFF
J: TRBJ2-1
V: TRBV29-1
size: NA
D: NA

DNA: TGTGCCTGGAGTGCTGGGGGACTGGGGGACACCATATATTTT
CDR3: CAWSAGGLGDTIYF
J: TRBJ1-3
V: TRBV30
size: once
D: NA

DNA: TGTGCCAGCAGCTCCACAGGGCGGGAACTGTTTTTT
CDR3: CASSSTGRELFF
J: TRBJ1-4
V: TRBV7-9
size: few
D: NA

DNA: TGTGCCTGGAGTCCCGGGACTAGTAGAGATACGCAGTATTTT
CDR3: CAWSPGTSRDTQYF
J: TRBJ2-3
V: TRBV30
size: NA
D: TRBD2

DNA: TGCGCCAGCAGCTTGTGGGGCAATCAGCCCCAGCATTTT
CDR3: CASSLWGNQPQHF
J: TRBJ1-5
V: TRBV5-1
size: NA
D: NA

DNA: TGCAGCGGGGGACTAGCGGGAAGTGGTGATACGCAGTATTTT
CDR3: CSGGLAGSGDTQYF
J: TRBJ2-3
V: TRBV29-1
size: NA
D: TRBD2

DNA: TGTGCCAGCAGCCCTGGGTTATTAGGATATGGAAACACCATATATTTT
CDR3: CASSPGLLGYGNTIYF
J: TRBJ1-3
V: TRBV7-2
size: NA
D: NA

DNA: TGTGCCAGTAGTACCCTACACACCTCTAATGAAAAACTGTTTTTT
CDR3: CASSTLHTSNEKLFF
J: TRBJ1-4
V: TRBV19
size: once
D: NA

DNA: TGTGCCTGGAGTCCGGGGACATCCGGCTACACCTTC
CDR3: CAWSPGTSGYTF
J: TRBJ1-2
V: TRBV30
size: NA
D: NA

DNA: TGCGCCAGCAGCCAATCCCACAGGGACGAGGATGAGCAGTTCTTC
CDR3: CASSQSHRDEDEQFF
J: TRBJ2-1
V: TRBV4-1
size: NA
D: NA

DNA: TGTGCCAGTAGTATTGGGGGGAGTCCCTACGAGCAGTACTTC
CDR3: CASSIGGSPYEQYF
J: TRBJ2-7
V: TRBV19
size: NA
D: NA

DNA: TGTGCCAGTACCCGCGGACAGGGGGAAAATGAAAAACTGTTTTTT
CDR3: CASTRGQGENEKLFF
J: TRBJ1-4
V: TRBV19
size: NA
D: TRBD1

DNA: TGTGCCAGCAGTGTCCACCCTGGGGGCACCGTCTACGAGCAGTACTTC
CDR3: CASSVHPGGTVYEQYF
J: TRBJ2-7
V: TRBV6-1
size: NA
D: NA

DNA: TGTGCCAGCAGCTTTGTTCATTCAGTGGGAGGCTACGAGCAGTACTTC
CDR3: CASSFVHSVGGYEQYF
J: TRBJ2-7
V: TRBV5-6
size: NA
D: NA

DNA: TGTGCCACCAGCAGAGATCGGGCATTCAACACCGGGGAGCTGTTTTTT
CDR3: CATSRDRAFNTGELFF
J: TRBJ2-2
V: TRBV15
size: NA
D: NA

DNA: TGTGCCAGCAGCTTAGGGACTTTGCGTGAGCAGTTCTTC
CDR3: CASSLGTLREQFF
J: TRBJ2-1
V: TRBV7-2
size: NA
D: NA

DNA: TGCGCCAGCAGCTCCCTAGCGGGTAACAATGAGCAGTTCTTC
CDR3: CASSSLAGNNEQFF
J: TRBJ2-1
V: TRBV5-1
size: NA
D: TRBD2

DNA: TGTGCCAGCAGTGATTCCCTGGACAGGGATCCAGAGACCCAGTACTTC
CDR3: CASSDSLDRDPETQYF
J: TRBJ2-5
V: TRBV25-1
size: NA
D: TRBD1

DNA: TGTGCCAGCAGCGGTCGTCCGGGCCGTGGCTACACCTTC
CDR3: CASSGRPGRGYTF
J: TRBJ1-2
V: TRBV7-8
size: NA
D: NA

DNA: TGCGCCAGCAGCTTGGGGGCAGGGGATATAGAGACCCAGTACTTC
CDR3: CASSLGAGDIETQYF
J: TRBJ2-5
V: TRBV5-1
size: NA
D: NA

DNA: TGTGCCAGCAGCTTAGGAGGGATTTACCAAGAGACCCAGTACTTC
CDR3: CASSLGGIYQETQYF
J: TRBJ2-5
V: TRBV7-2
size: once
D: NA

DNA: TGTGCCAGCAGCCTGGAGGGTTCGAACACTGAAGCTTTCTTT
CDR3: CASSLEGSNTEAFF
J: TRBJ1-1
V: TRBV5-5
size: NA
D: NA

DNA: TGTGCCAGCAGCTCCCCAGGGGGCGCGTCTGGCTACACCTTC
CDR3: CASSSPGGASGYTF
J: TRBJ1-2
V: TRBV28
size: NA
D: TRBD1

DNA: TGTGCCAGCAGCTTGACGAGGGGGACTGAAGCTTTCTTT
CDR3: CASSLTRGTEAFF
J: TRBJ1-1
V: TRBV6-5
size: NA
D: NA

DNA: TGTGCCAGCAGTTATAAACGCGGGAGGACGATTAACAATGAGCAGTTCTTC
CDR3: CASSYKRGRTINNEQFF
J: TRBJ2-1
V: TRBV28
size: NA
D: TRBD2

DNA: TGTGCCAGCAGTTACGGTAGTGAAGCTTTCTTT
CDR3: CASSYGSEAFF
J: TRBJ1-1
V: TRBV6-6
size: NA
D: NA

DNA: TGCGCCAGCAGCCAGGGCCGACTGGGGGGGGATGGCTACACCTTC
CDR3: CASSQGRLGGDGYTF
J: TRBJ1-2
V: TRBV4-3
size: NA
D: NA

DNA: TGCGCCAGCAGCCTTCGGGCAACGGGACAGAACACCGGGGAGCTGTTTTTT
CDR3: CASSLRATGQNTGELFF
J: TRBJ2-2
V: TRBV5-1
size: once
D: NA